These 28 T cell receptor beta chains originate from one sample sequenced in a study of response to subunit inactivated influenza vaccine. One entry per CDR3 protein, called by TCRdb with MiXCR from the RT-PCR reads. The table has about 610,000 distinct CDR3 sequences, about 14% seen once. The source was PBMCs from blood, collected 11 to 12 days after vaccination. These receptors were obtained from a man over 45 who received an inactivated influenza vaccine.

This clonotype was found a few times. V usage is TRBV6-1 and J usage is TRBJ2-3; 9 positions match TRBD1. J was trimmed by 1 base and V by 4 bases; bases with no gene match: 3. CDR3 length equals 15 residues. The germline CDR1 and CDR2 sequences are MNHNS and SASEGT. CDR3 protein: CASSGGQGRTDTQYF. CDR3 nucleotide sequence: TGTGCCAGCAGTGGGGGACAGGGCCGCACAGATACGCAGTATTTT.

This clonotype has more than one count but fewer than ten. This chain joins TRBV12-3 or TRBV12-4 and TRBJ1-3, with D possibly TRBD1 on 6 matching bases. Trimming pared 5 bases from V and 4 bases from J, leaving 15 bases between. This CDR3 contains 15 residues. The chain's CDR3 is CASSPTGIFGNTIYF. The CDR3 DNA follows: TGTGCCAGCAGTCCCACAGGGATTTTCGGAAACACCATATATTTT.

This clonotype was counted a few times. This chain connects TRBV20-1 to TRBJ1-5, with D hard to call. The CDR3 covers 13 residues. Deletions cut 5 bases from V and 7 bases from J, with 15 bases between. Per the germline V gene, CDR1 is DFQATT and CDR2 is SNEGSKA (reference sequence). CDR3 in DNA: TGCAGTGCTCCAGTAGCGCCCGGGCAGCCCCAGCATTTT. Translating it yields CSAPVAPGQPQHF.

The CDR3 reads CATSDPTGSVLGEQFF. The CDR3 bases are TGTGCCACCAGTGACCCAACAGGGTCAGTACTTGGGGAGCAGTTCTTC. The rearrangement uses TRBV24-1 and TRBJ2-1; tentative D call: TRBD1 (6 bases). V was clipped by 4 bases and J by 10 bases, with 22 bases between them. There are 16 residues in the CDR3. CDR1 KGHDR and CDR2 SFDVKD come from the germline V gene.

This clonotype came up a few times. The V gene is TRBV5-1, the J gene TRBJ2-5, with D perhaps assigned TRBD1 or TRBD2 (5 bases each). Germline V gene lookup returns CDR1 SGHRS and CDR2 YFSETQ. The CDR3 consists of 16 residues. Trimming stripped 0 bases from V and 4 bases from J, with 16 bases between. The CDR3 nucleotides are TGCGCCAGCAGCTTGGATGGGGGACGACCGGGAGAGACCCAGTACTTC. Protein: CASSLDGGRPGETQYF. Based on the CDR3 plus reference TRBV5-1 and TRBJ2-5, the full variable domain is KAGVTQTPRYLIKTRGQQVTLSCSPISGHRSVSWYQQTPGQGLQFLFEYFSETQRNKGNFPGRFSGRQFSNSRSEMNVSTLELGDSALYLCASSLDGGRPGETQYFGPGTRLLVL.

The V gene is TRBV5-1, the J gene TRBJ1-1, with D tentatively TRBD1 (6 bases). CDR3 length: 14 residues. Germline values: CDR1 SGHRS, CDR2 YFSETQ. Trimming stripped 6 bases from V and 3 bases from J, with 15 bases between. CDR3 bases: TGCGCCAGCAACAAACAGGGCATTGACACTGAAGCTTTCTTT. Its translation is CASNKQGIDTEAFF.

The sample holds a few counts of this clonotype. V gene TRBV12-3 or TRBV12-4 combines with J gene TRBJ2-7; D may be TRBD1 or TRBD2 (5 bases each). V dropped 2 bases and J dropped 7 bases, with 15 bases sitting between them. CDR3 length equals 14 residues. The CDR3 DNA follows: TGTGCCAGCAGTTTACCCCGGGGCGGAAGTGAGCAGTACTTC. It translates to CASSLPRGGSEQYF.

The genes are TRBV28 and TRBJ1-5; 11 nucleotides align to TRBD1. Germline loops: CDR1 MDHEN, CDR2 SYDVKM. J was trimmed by 2 bases and V by 7 bases; bases with no gene match: 4. This CDR3 has 15 amino acids. CDR3 bases: TGTGCCAGCACCGGGACAGGGGGAGGCAATCAGCCCCAGCATTTT. It specifies CASTGTGGGNQPQHF.

Regarding this clonotype: One base away lies a much larger clone, so this may be a sequencing read error. The rearrangement links TRBV5-1 to TRBJ2-1; 10 bases fit TRBD1. The CDR3 contains 16 residues. V lost 0 bases, J lost 5 bases, and 5 bases stayed unmatched. The germline gives CDR1 SGHRS, CDR2 YFSETQ. CDR3 sequence: CASSLGPGQGNNEQFF. In DNA form, the CDR3 reads TGCGCCAGCAGCTTGGGTCCGGGACAGGGGAACAATGAGCAGTTCTTC.

This clonotype was observed a handful of times. The chain uses TRBV7-9 and TRBJ1-4; D gene uncertain. CDR1 is SEHNR and CDR2 is FQNEAQ in the germline V gene (reference sequence). V dropped 1 base and J dropped 5 bases, with 8 bases sitting between them. The CDR3 spans 14 residues. The CDR3 nucleotides are TGTGCCAGCAGCTTAGGGCTTGAGAATGAAAAACTGTTTTTT. Translation: CASSLGLENEKLFF.

This clonotype turned up a few times. Here the CDR3 DNA reads TGTGCCAGCAGTTTAAAGGGACAGGGGGCAACTGAAGCTTTCTTT. Its translation: CASSLKGQGATEAFF. The chain combines TRBV12-3 or TRBV12-4 with TRBJ1-1; 12 bases map to TRBD1. The CDR3 is 15 amino acids. V lost 2 bases, J lost 5 bases, and 3 bases stayed unmatched.

The chain is built from TRBV5-1 and TRBJ2-1; 13 bases line up with TRBD2. The germline gives CDR1 SGHRS, CDR2 YFSETQ. The junction had 14 bases not matched to a gene; V was cut back by 4 bases and J by 16 bases. The CDR3 extends over 15 amino acids. DNA for the CDR3: TGCGCCAGCAGCCCCACGGGACTAGCGGGGACCCCCGCCTTCTTC. Protein product: CASSPTGLAGTPAFF.

This clonotype was seen a few times. The rearrangement joins TRBV20-1 to TRBJ1-5, with TRBD1 identical over 7 bases. The J segment lost 0 bases and the V segment lost 0 bases, leaving 8 bases of the junction unmatched. The CDR3 is 17 residues long. Per germline, CDR1 DFQATT and CDR2 SNEGSKA (reference sequence). This chain's CDR3 is CSARDPKQGNSNQPQHF. The DNA of the CDR3 is TGCAGTGCTAGAGATCCAAAACAGGGGAATAGCAATCAGCCCCAGCATTTT.

The chain couples TRBV5-1 to TRBJ2-2; D may be TRBD1 or TRBD2 (6 bases each). V gave up 4 bases and J gave up 0 bases, with 22 bases separating them. CDR1 is SGHRS and CDR2 is YFSETQ in the germline V gene. The CDR3 totals 19 residues. The CDR3 nucleotides are TGCGCCAGCAGCATGCGGCGGGACAACTTCTTATCGAACACCGGGGAGCTGTTTTTT. This encodes CASSMRRDNFLSNTGELFF. Full variable domain (missing parts from reference TRBV5-1 and TRBJ2-2): KAGVTQTPRYLIKTRGQQVTLSCSPISGHRSVSWYQQTPGQGLQFLFEYFSETQRNKGNFPGRFSGRQFSNSRSEMNVSTLELGDSALYLCASSMRRDNFLSNTGELFFGEGSRLTVL.

In its sample, this clonotype was seen a few times. This chain links TRBV29-1 with TRBJ2-2; D gene uncertain. CDR1 and CDR2 from the germline V gene are SQVTM and ANQGSEA. This CDR3 is built from 12 residues. Trimming shortened V by 7 bases and J by 1 base, and 7 bases separated the two germline ends. The CDR3 DNA sequence: TGCAGCGGGGTGGGGAACACCGGGGAGCTGTTTTTT. It translates to CSGVGNTGELFF.

The CDR3 DNA follows: TGTGCCAGCAGCCGACGGGCCGACTCCAGCACCACCGGGGAGCTGTTTTTT. Its translation is CASSRRADSSTTGELFF. The rearrangement links TRBV9 to TRBJ2-2; no firm D call. The germline gives CDR1 SGDLS, CDR2 YYNGEE. The CDR3 is 17 residues long. V was cut by 4 bases and J by 4 bases, with 20 bases left in between.

This chain joins TRBV12-3 or TRBV12-4 and TRBJ2-7; D tentatively fits TRBD1 or TRBD2 (6 bases each). Deletions cut 7 bases from V and 2 bases from J, with 15 bases between. This CDR3 has 14 amino acids. CDR3 protein: CASTSSGGPYEQYF. CDR3 in DNA: TGTGCCAGCACCTCCTCCGGGGGCCCCTACGAGCAGTACTTC.

In this sample, this clonotype turned up many times. The V call is TRBV5-1, the J call TRBJ1-4; 10 nucleotides align to TRBD1. Germline assignment: CDR1 SGHRS and CDR2 YFSETQ. The CDR3 runs to 15 residues. With V trimmed by 4 bases and J by 4 bases, 4 bases remained unmatched. The CDR3 protein is CASSPRTGGNEKLFF. CDR3 sequence (DNA): TGCGCCAGCAGCCCGCGGACAGGGGGTAATGAAAAACTGTTTTTT.

The chain is built from TRBV5-1 and TRBJ2-1; TRBD1 might be the D (6 bases). The germline V gene has CDR1 SGHRS and CDR2 YFSETQ. CDR3 length equals 14 residues. Trimming left V 4 bases short and J 4 bases short, with 12 bases between. The CDR3: CASSLNRVYNEQFF. In DNA form, the CDR3 reads TGCGCCAGCAGCCTCAACAGGGTTTACAATGAGCAGTTCTTC.

This clonotype appeared many times. V is TRBV12-3 or TRBV12-4 and J is TRBJ2-7; D remains ambiguous. Trimming removed 5 bases at V and 3 bases at J, with 11 bases between. The CDR3 is 13 amino acids. This CDR3 reads CASSRAGSYEQYF. In DNA form, the CDR3 reads TGTGCCAGCAGTCGGGCAGGCAGCTACGAGCAGTACTTC.

This clonotype turned up a few times. This chain connects TRBV12-3 or TRBV12-4 to TRBJ2-7; D may correspond to TRBD1 or TRBD2 (5 bases each). V dropped 3 bases and J dropped 7 bases, with 16 bases sitting between them. CDR3 length: 14 amino acids. CDR3: CASSFGAGVREQYF. Written as DNA, the CDR3 is TGTGCCAGCAGTTTCGGGGCAGGCGTCCGGGAGCAGTACTTC.

V gene TRBV3-1 combines with J gene TRBJ2-7; perhaps TRBD2 as D (6 bases). V was pared by 1 base and J by 2 bases, with 15 bases between. The germline CDR1 and CDR2 sequences are LGHDT and YNNKEL (reference sequence). The CDR3 sequence is 16 residues long. CDR3: CASSQGEGRIPYEQYF. As DNA, the CDR3 is TGTGCCAGCAGCCAAGGGGAAGGGAGGATTCCCTACGAGCAGTACTTC.

This clonotype showed up many times. The chain is built from TRBV7-2 and TRBJ2-3; a weak D match, TRBD2 (5 bases). Trimming removed 6 bases at V and 3 bases at J, with 7 bases between. CDR3 length: 12 amino acids. Germline lookup yields CDR1 SGHTA and CDR2 FQGNSA. The CDR3 reads CASSPGTDTQYF. Written as DNA, the CDR3 is TGTGCCAGCAGTCCGGGGACAGATACGCAGTATTTT.

This clonotype came up a few times. The rearrangement uses TRBV2 and TRBJ2-7; D is possibly TRBD1 (5 bases). Trimming took 7 bases from V and 6 from J, leaving 13 bases between them. In germline, CDR1 is SNHLY, CDR2 FYNNEI. CDR3 length: 12 amino acids. CDR3 sequence: CASKPRAGEQYF. The CDR3 nucleotides are TGTGCCAGCAAGCCCAGGGCCGGCGAGCAGTACTTC.

The chain has TRBV6-2 or TRBV6-3 and TRBJ2-3; 8 bases line up with TRBD1. V shed 7 bases, J shed 6 bases, and the junction held 6 bases outside the gene matches. The germline V gene has CDR1 MNHEY and CDR2 SVGEGT. The CDR3 contains 13 residues. Written as DNA, the CDR3 is TGTGCCAGCACGGACAGGGCCCGGGATACGCAGTATTTT. This encodes CASTDRARDTQYF.

This clonotype has a handful of counts. This chain links TRBV20-1 with TRBJ2-3; D is undetermined. The V gene's germline CDR1 is DFQATT and CDR2 SNEGSKA (reference sequence). The CDR3 has 15 amino acids. With 6 bases removed from V and 3 bases from J, the gap between germline ends came to 19 bases. CDR3 loop: CSARGWVSSTDTQYF. The CDR3 DNA sequence: TGCAGTGCCCGTGGTTGGGTATCTTCAACAGATACGCAGTATTTT.

The V gene is TRBV6-6, the J gene TRBJ2-3; maybe TRBD2 (5 bases). The CDR3 sequence is 13 residues long. CDR1 is MNHNY, CDR2 SVGAGI, per germline (reference sequence). Trimming took 6 bases from V and 3 from J, leaving 10 bases between them. CDR3 loop: CASRVRRTDTQYF. CDR3 nucleotides: TGTGCCAGCAGGGTTCGGAGGACAGATACGCAGTATTTT.

This clonotype was found a few times. V usage is TRBV10-3 and J usage is TRBJ2-5, with D possibly matching TRBD1 (6 bases). In germline, CDR1 is ENHRY, CDR2 SYGVKD. The V end was cut by 0 bases, the J end by 4 bases, with 9 bases between. This CDR3 has 14 residues. The CDR3 DNA reads as TGTGCCATCAGTGAGTCGGCCAGGGGAGAGACCCAGTACTTC. Translating gives CAISESARGETQYF.